This T cell receptor beta chain is from a study of blood T cell repertoires in COVID-19. The wider study: Donors in the United States, Italy and Spain gave samples during acute or convalescent COVID-19. PBMCs, B-cell-depleted T cells, or T cells were the source of the cDNA or gDNA that made up the material.

As processed by the authors: The assay estimated nucleated cells by amplifying reference gene primers. Clones were sequenced by immunoSEQ multiplex PCR, and TCRdb holds only the in-frame ones, with some missing. The V and J calls and clone size come from that table; D and trimming were worked out from the DNA. The table shows roughly 50,000 clones, with 90% occurring only once. The trim removed 4 bases at V and 7 bases at J, leaving 7 bases unmatched. CDR1 SGHNT and CDR2 YYREEE come from the germline V gene (reference sequence). The CDR3 covers 14 residues. This clonotype originated in an older man with acute or convalescent COVID-19. The chain has TRBV5-4 and TRBJ1-1, with TRBD1 identical over 10 bases. Sequences were obtained from peripheral blood. CDR3 sequence: CASSPWGTGVEAFF. The CDR3 region has the DNA TGTGCCAGCAGCCCATGGGGGACAGGGGTTGAAGCTTTCTTT.